This paragraph reports one TCR beta chain. Antigen specificity is unknown. This record belongs to a study of cytotoxic CD8 clonotypes in ibrutinib-treated CLL. At the level of the study: Patients gave response samples after a median 12 months of treatment, range 6 to 36. When averaged across all of the samples, the counts came to 255,043 productive templates and some 93,000 productive rearrangements.

Study-wide results and limits: Sustained-remission patients were sampled at different times than progressing patients were. Clonality measured at baseline exceeded age-matched healthy donors, tracking circulating CD8+ T-cell counts.

The method was immunoSEQ multiplex PCR; TCRdb's version includes in-frame clones alone and lacks a portion of them. The sample has about 140,000 clones; about 70% are singletons. V trimming: 8 bases; J trimming: 4 bases; junction bases outside the gene matches: 6. Germline V gene data show CDR1 as LNHDA and CDR2 as SQIVND (reference sequence). The CDR3 sequence is 13 residues long. This TCR was recovered from a human donor with chronic lymphocytic leukemia. The chain uses TRBV19 and TRBJ1-1; 8 bases are a match to TRBD1. The sample was PBMCs, taken after 24 months of ibrutinib treatment. The CDR3 bases are TGTGCCAGTCAGGGGGCTCGGGGCACTGAAGCTTTCTTT. Its translation: CASQGARGTEAFF.